The TCR beta chain described here comes from a study of cytomegalovirus exposure and HLA in healthy donors. Study context: Early on, a data release was issued that held 65 million to 100 million unique TCRs from HLA-typed donors.

CDR1 and CDR2 (germline): MDHEN, SYDVKM. The CDR3 is 11 amino acids. The junction had 4 bases not matched to a gene; V was cut back by 5 bases and J by 10 bases. Vbeta (60) and Jbeta (13) primers were used in the PCR. The authors' processing: About 12 million shared chains were among the roughly 78 million unique TCR beta chains that a later analysis counted. Only in-frame clones appear in the TCRdb table, and some are missing; sequencing was by immunoSEQ multiplex PCR. V and J calls and clone size are as listed in that table; D and trimming were resolved from the DNA. This table has some 190,000 clones, 87% appearing once.

The TCR sequence derives from a boy aged 2 to 10 in good health and CMV-seronegative. Sequences were obtained from PBMCs. The V call is TRBV28, the J call TRBJ1-1; TRBD1 agrees at 7 bases. CDR3 in DNA: TGTGCCAGCAGTAACAGGGGTCCAGCTTTCTTT. This gives the protein CASSNRGPAFF.